The present entry profiles one T cell receptor beta chain with its context. The table came from immunoSEQ multiplex PCR; TCRdb's copy has only in-frame clones and leaves some out. Found here are under 300,000 clones, around 83% of them singletons; the top ten hold roughly 2%. The CDR3 consists of 16 residues. V lost 7 bases, J lost 0 bases, and 9 bases stayed unmatched. Germline CDR1 reads SGHRS; CDR2 reads YFSETQ. The data were obtained in a study of blood T cell repertoires in COVID-19. The overall study: Whether acute or convalescent, the COVID-19 samples came from the United States, Italy and Spain.

This chain uses TRBV5-1 with TRBJ1-3, with 8 bases matching TRBD1. Sequenced input: peripheral blood. This TCR derives from a man younger than 40 who had recovered from COVID-19. CDR3 in amino acids: CASRRDRRISGNTIYF. CDR3 nucleotides: TGCGCCAGCCGAAGGGACAGGCGAATCTCTGGAAACACCATATATTTT.